This passage covers 6 T cell receptor beta chains from one sample sequenced in a study of blood T cells in healthy people across ages. A sample-barcoded 5' primer and a J-beta primer mix were used in a second PCR of roughly 7 to 11 cycles. TCRdb itself ran the 5' RACE reads through MiXCR, one entry per CDR3 protein. This repertoire shows about 1 million distinct CDR3 sequences, under 55% found once; its top ten account for approximately 17%. The sequencing input was blood. The source of these receptors is a woman between 55 and 75 years old in good health.

The V gene is TRBV2, the J gene TRBJ2-6; 7 bases fit TRBD1. J was trimmed by 0 bases and V by 6 bases; bases with no gene match: 5. CDR1 SNHLY and CDR2 FYNNEI come from the germline V gene. CDR3 size: 16 residues. CDR3 protein: CASRGQAHSGANVLTF. In DNA form, the CDR3 reads TGTGCCAGCAGAGGACAGGCCCACTCTGGGGCCAACGTCCTGACTTTC.

This clonotype was detected a few times. The rearrangement links TRBV6-6 to TRBJ1-2, with a tentative D call TRBD1 (6 bases). There are 15 residues in the CDR3. Germline lookup yields CDR1 MNHNY and CDR2 SVGAGI (reference sequence). Trimming shortened V by 0 bases and J by 5 bases, and 13 bases separated the two germline ends. The CDR3 DNA is TGTGCCAGCAGTTACTCCGCAGGGGACGTTTATGGCTACACCTTC. This gives the protein CASSYSAGDVYGYTF.

The chain joins TRBV6-5 to TRBJ2-5, with 8 bases lining up with TRBD2. The ends lost 2 bases at V and 0 bases at J; junction bases unmatched: 5. In germline, CDR1 is MNHEY, CDR2 SVGAGI. This CDR3 contains 16 residues. The CDR3 sequence is CASSYRHGGDQETQYF. As DNA, the CDR3 is TGTGCCAGCAGTTACCGCCACGGGGGGGACCAAGAGACCCAGTACTTC.

Written as DNA, the CDR3 is TGTGCCAGCAACTCGACCGGGACTAGAAACTACAATGAGCAGTTCTTC. It yields the protein CASNSTGTRNYNEQFF. V usage is TRBV7-2 and J usage is TRBJ2-1, with TRBD2 identical over 8 bases. The germline V gene has CDR1 SGHTA and CDR2 FQGNSA. The CDR3 spans 16 residues. J lost 3 bases, V lost 7 bases, and 11 bases had no gene match.

The count of this clonotype is one. The rearrangement uses TRBV12-5 and TRBJ1-1; 7 bases fit TRBD1. The trim removed 1 base at V and 5 bases at J, leaving 10 bases unmatched. The CDR3 loop spans 16 amino acids. Looked up from germline, CDR1 is LGHNT and CDR2 is FRNRAP. This CDR3 is CASGLGDSRTVTEAFF. CDR3 DNA: TGTGCTAGTGGTTTGGGGGACAGCCGAACTGTGACTGAAGCTTTCTTT.

This chain connects TRBV27 to TRBJ1-1, with D perhaps matching TRBD1 (5 bases). This CDR3 is 15 amino acids long. The germline V and J ends were trimmed by 0 bases and 4 bases, with 12 bases remaining between them. Germline CDR1 is MNHEY and CDR2 is SMNVEV (reference sequence). The CDR3 sequence: CASSLSGLRGTEAFF. For the CDR3, the DNA is TGTGCCAGCAGTTTATCGGGCCTGAGGGGCACTGAAGCTTTCTTT.